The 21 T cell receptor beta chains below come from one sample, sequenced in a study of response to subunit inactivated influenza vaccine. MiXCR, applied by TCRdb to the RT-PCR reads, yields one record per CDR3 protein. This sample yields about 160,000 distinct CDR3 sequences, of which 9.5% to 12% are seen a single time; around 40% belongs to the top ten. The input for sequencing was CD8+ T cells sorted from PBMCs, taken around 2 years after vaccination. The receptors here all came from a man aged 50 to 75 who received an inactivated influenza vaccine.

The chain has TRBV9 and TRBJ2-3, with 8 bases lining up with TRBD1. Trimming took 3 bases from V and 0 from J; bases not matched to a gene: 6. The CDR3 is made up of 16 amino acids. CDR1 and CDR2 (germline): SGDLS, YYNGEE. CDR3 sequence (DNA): TGTGCCAGCAGCGCCGACAGGGGCGGGAGCACAGATACGCAGTATTTT. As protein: CASSADRGGSTDTQYF. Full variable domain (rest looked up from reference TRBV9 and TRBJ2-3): DSGVTQTPKHLITATGQRVTLRCSPRSGDLSVYWYQQSLDQGLQFLIQYYNGEERAKGNILERFSAQQFPDLHSELNLSSLELGDSALYFCASSADRGGSTDTQYFGPGTRLTVL.

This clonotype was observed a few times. CDR3: CAWSVMGVSYNEQFF. The DNA for the CDR3 is TGTGCCTGGAGTGTAATGGGAGTATCCTACAATGAGCAGTTCTTC. The V gene is TRBV30, the J gene TRBJ2-1; D possibly corresponds to TRBD2 (5 bases). The CDR3 runs 15 residues. The germline V gene encodes CDR1 GTSNPN and CDR2 SVGIG (reference sequence). Trimming cost V 0 bases and J 1 base, with 10 bases left between them.

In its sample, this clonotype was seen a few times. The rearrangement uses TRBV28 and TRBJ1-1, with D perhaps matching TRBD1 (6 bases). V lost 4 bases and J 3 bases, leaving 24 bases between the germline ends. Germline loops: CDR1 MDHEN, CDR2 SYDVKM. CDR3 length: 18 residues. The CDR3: CASSSFVGRGTVDTEAFF. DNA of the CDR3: TGTGCCAGCAGTTCATTTGTAGGCAGGGGCACCGTAGACACTGAAGCTTTCTTT.

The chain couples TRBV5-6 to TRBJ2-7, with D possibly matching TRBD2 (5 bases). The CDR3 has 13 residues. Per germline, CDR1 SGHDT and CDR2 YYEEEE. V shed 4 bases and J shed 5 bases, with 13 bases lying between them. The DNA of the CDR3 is TGTGCCAGCAGCCCCGGGATCCAGAACGAGCAGTACTTC. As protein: CASSPGIQNEQYF.

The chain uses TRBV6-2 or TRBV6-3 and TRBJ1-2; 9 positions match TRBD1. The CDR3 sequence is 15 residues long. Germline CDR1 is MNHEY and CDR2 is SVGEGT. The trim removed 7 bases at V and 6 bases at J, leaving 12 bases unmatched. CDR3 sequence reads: CASTYTRTGVDGYTF. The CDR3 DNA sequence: TGTGCCAGCACCTACACCCGGACAGGGGTGGATGGCTACACCTTC.

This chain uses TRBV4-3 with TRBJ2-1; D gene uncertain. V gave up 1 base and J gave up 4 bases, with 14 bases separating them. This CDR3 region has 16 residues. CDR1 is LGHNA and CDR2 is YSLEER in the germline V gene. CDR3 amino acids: CASSQVGLPPYNEQFF. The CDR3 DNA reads TGCGCCAGCAGCCAAGTTGGGCTGCCGCCGTACAATGAGCAGTTCTTC.

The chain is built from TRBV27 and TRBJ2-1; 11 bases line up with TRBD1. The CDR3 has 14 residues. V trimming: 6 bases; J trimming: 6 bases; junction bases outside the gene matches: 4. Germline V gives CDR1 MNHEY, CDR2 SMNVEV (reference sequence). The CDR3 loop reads CASSGDRGGNEQFF. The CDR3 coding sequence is TGTGCCAGCAGCGGGGACAGGGGGGGCAATGAGCAGTTCTTC.

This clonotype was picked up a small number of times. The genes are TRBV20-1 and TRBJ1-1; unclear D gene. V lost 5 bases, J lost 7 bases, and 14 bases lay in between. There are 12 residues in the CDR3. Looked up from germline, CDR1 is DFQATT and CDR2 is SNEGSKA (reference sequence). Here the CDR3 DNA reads TGCAGTGCTTCCATTATATCGGGTGAAGCTTTCTTT. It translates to CSASIISGEAFF.

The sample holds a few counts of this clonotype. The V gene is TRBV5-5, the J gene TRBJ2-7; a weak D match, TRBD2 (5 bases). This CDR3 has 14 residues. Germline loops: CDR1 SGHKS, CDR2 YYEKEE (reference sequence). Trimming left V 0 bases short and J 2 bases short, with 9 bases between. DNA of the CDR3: TGTGCCAGCAGCTTGGGAGGGTTTGCCTACGAGCAGTACTTC. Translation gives CASSLGGFAYEQYF.

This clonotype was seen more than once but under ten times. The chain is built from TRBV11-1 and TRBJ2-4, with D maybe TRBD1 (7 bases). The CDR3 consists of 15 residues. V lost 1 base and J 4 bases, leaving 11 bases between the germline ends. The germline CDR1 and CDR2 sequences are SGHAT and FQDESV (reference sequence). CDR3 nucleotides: TGTGCCAGCAGCTTAGGCGGGACAGAAAAAAACATTCAGTACTTC. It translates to CASSLGGTEKNIQYF.

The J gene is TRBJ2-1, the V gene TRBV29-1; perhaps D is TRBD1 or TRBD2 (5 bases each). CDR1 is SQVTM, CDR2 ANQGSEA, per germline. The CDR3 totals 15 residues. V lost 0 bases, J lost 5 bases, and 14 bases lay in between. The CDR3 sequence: CSVEERGSVNNEQFF. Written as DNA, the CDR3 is TGCAGCGTTGAAGAAAGGGGTAGCGTGAACAATGAGCAGTTCTTC.

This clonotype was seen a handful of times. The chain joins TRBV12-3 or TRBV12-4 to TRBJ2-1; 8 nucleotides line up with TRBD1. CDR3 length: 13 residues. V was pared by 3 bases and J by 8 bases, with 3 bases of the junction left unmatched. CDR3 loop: CASSFSGGYEQFF. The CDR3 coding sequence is TGTGCCAGCAGTTTTTCAGGGGGCTATGAGCAGTTCTTC.

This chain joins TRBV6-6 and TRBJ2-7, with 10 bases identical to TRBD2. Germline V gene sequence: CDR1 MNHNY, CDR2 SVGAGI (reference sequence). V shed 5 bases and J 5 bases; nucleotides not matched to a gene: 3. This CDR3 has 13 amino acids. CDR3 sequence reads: CASSLAGVNEQYF. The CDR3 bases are TGTGCCAGCAGTCTAGCGGGAGTTAACGAGCAGTACTTC.

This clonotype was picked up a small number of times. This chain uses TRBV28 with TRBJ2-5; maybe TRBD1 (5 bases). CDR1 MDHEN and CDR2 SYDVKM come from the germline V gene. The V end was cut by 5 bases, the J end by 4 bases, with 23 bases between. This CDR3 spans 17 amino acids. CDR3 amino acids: CASSPLALQGVGETQYF. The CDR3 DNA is TGTGCCAGCAGTCCTCTTGCTCTCCAGGGTGTCGGAGAGACCCAGTACTTC.

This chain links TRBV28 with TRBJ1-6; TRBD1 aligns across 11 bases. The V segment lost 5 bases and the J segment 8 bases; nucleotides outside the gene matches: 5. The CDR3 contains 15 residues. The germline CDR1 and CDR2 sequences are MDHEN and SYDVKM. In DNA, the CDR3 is TGTGCCAGCAGTCGGACAGGGGGCCGGGATTCACCCCTCCACTTT. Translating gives CASSRTGGRDSPLHF.

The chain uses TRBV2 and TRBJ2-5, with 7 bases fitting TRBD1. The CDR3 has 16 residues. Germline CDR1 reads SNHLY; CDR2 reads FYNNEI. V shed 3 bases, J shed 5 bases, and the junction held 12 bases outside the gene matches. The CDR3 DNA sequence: TGTGCCAGCAGTGACGAGAATGACAGGGCTGACGAGACCCAGTACTTC. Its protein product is CASSDENDRADETQYF. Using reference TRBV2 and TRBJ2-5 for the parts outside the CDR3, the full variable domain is EPEVTQTPSHQVTQMGQEVILRCVPISNHLYFYWYRQILGQKVEFLVSFYNNEISEKSEIFDDQFSVERPDGSNFTLKIRSTKLEDSAMYFCASSDENDRADETQYFGPGTRLLVL.

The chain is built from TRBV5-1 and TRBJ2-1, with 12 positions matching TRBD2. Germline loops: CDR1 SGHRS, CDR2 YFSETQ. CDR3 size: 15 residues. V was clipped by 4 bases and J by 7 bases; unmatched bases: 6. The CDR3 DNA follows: TGCGCCAGCAGCCTATGGACTAGCGGGAATAATGAGCAGTTCTTC. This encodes CASSLWTSGNNEQFF.

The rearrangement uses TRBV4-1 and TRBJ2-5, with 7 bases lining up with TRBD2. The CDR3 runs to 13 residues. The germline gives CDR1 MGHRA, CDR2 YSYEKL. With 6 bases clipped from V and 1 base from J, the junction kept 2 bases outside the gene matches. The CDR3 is CASRREGQETQYF. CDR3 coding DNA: TGCGCCAGCAGAAGGGAGGGCCAAGAGACCCAGTACTTC.

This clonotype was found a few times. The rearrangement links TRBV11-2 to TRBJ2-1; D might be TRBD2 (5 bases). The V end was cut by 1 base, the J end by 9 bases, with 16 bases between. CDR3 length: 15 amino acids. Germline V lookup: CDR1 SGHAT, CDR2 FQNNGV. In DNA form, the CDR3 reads TGTGCCAGCAGCTTAGCACCATCAGAGAGGGCTGAGCAGTTCTTC. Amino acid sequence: CASSLAPSERAEQFF.

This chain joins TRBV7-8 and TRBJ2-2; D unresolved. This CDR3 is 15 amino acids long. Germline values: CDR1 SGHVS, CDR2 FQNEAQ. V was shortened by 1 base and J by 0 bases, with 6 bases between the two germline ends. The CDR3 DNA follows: TGTGCCAGCAGCTTAGGTGTATCGAACACCGGGGAGCTGTTTTTT. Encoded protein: CASSLGVSNTGELFF.

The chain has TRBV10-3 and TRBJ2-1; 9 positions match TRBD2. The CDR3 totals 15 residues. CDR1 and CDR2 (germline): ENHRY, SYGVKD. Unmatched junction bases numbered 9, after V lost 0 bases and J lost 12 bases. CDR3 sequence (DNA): TGTGCCATCAGTGAGTCATCTCTAGCGGGGCCAGGGCAGTTCTTC. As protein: CAISESSLAGPGQFF.